The 27 T cell receptor beta chains in this list originate from one sample, sequenced in a study of early T cells in non-severe SARS-CoV-2 infection. TCRdb itself ran the 5' RACE reads through MiXCR, one entry per CDR3 protein. Among about 98,000 distinct CDR3 sequences listed, about 10% were seen once. What was sequenced was whole blood. These receptors all stem from an adult who was a healthcare worker with PCR-confirmed SARS-CoV-2 infection or an uninfected control (not recorded which).

This clonotype appeared a few times. The chain is built from TRBV28 and TRBJ2-1, with no clear D. Germline V gene lookup returns CDR1 MDHEN and CDR2 SYDVKM. V lost 6 bases and J lost 2, with 17 bases in between. The CDR3 runs 16 residues. CDR3 coding DNA: TGTGCCAGCAGCCCCCTCTTGGGGAAACCCTACAATGAGCAGTTCTTC. This sequence encodes CASSPLLGKPYNEQFF.

This clonotype came up a few times. The chain recombines TRBV20-1 with TRBJ2-5, with D perhaps TRBD2 (6 bases). CDR3 size: 11 residues. The germline gives CDR1 DFQATT, CDR2 SNEGSKA (reference sequence). The V gene lost 7 bases and the J gene lost 4 bases, with 10 bases spanning the gap. The CDR3 DNA follows: TGCAGTGTGCCAGCGGGAGAGACCCAGTACTTC. Its translation is CSVPAGETQYF.

The genes are TRBV5-5 and TRBJ1-6; D is possibly TRBD1 (6 bases). This CDR3 spans 15 amino acids. Trimming took off 4 bases at V and 11 bases at J, with 19 bases between the two ends. Germline loops: CDR1 SGHKS, CDR2 YYEKEE (reference sequence). CDR3 amino acids: CASSTTNRDSAPLHF. CDR3 in DNA: TGTGCCAGCAGCACCACAAACAGGGATTCGGCACCCCTCCACTTT.

This clonotype was observed many times. This chain connects TRBV6-6 to TRBJ2-7; TRBD1 or TRBD2 may be the D gene (6 bases each). The CDR3 has 14 residues. Germline loops: CDR1 MNHNY, CDR2 SVGAGI (reference sequence). The V gene lost 5 bases and the J gene lost 3 bases, with 14 bases spanning the gap. The CDR3 DNA sequence: TGTGCCAGCAGTACCCGGGGGACAAACTACGAGCAGTACTTC. Encoded protein: CASSTRGTNYEQYF.

This clonotype was counted between two and nine times. This rearrangement joins TRBV9 to TRBJ2-2; D is unclear. The CDR3 has 13 amino acids. V shed 0 bases and J shed 6 bases, with 6 bases lying between them. Germline CDR1 is SGDLS and CDR2 is YYNGEE. CDR3 sequence (DNA): TGTGCCAGCAGCGTAGGGCTTTCCGGGGAGCTGTTTTTT. Translating gives CASSVGLSGELFF.

This clonotype was detected ten times or more. The V and J genes are TRBV20-1 and TRBJ2-1; TRBD1 might be the D (5 bases). This CDR3 spans 15 amino acids. V was pared by 0 bases and J by 9 bases, with 18 bases between. Germline V gene data show CDR1 as DFQATT and CDR2 as SNEGSKA (reference sequence). CDR3 residues: CSARDLTIRVGEQFF. CDR3 DNA: TGCAGTGCTAGAGATTTAACAATCAGGGTCGGTGAGCAGTTCTTC.

There are a few counts of this clonotype. The chain uses TRBV6-6 and TRBJ1-2; 7 positions match TRBD1. The CDR3 sequence is 14 residues long. The ends lost 2 bases at V and 3 bases at J; junction bases unmatched: 3. Germline loops: CDR1 MNHNY, CDR2 SVGAGI (reference sequence). CDR3 coding DNA: TGTGCCAGCAGTTACCACACAGGGGACTATGGCTACACCTTC. Its protein is CASSYHTGDYGYTF.

This clonotype was found a few times. V is TRBV28 and J is TRBJ1-5, with a weak D call TRBD1 (6 bases). The CDR3 consists of 15 residues. Germline V gives CDR1 MDHEN, CDR2 SYDVKM. V was shortened by 7 bases and J by 4 bases, with 17 bases between the two germline ends. The CDR3 protein is CASTTGMAGNQPQHF. As DNA, the CDR3 is TGTGCCAGCACAACAGGGATGGCTGGGAATCAGCCCCAGCATTTT.

The chain employs TRBV7-3 and TRBJ2-4, with 9 bases lining up with TRBD1. The CDR3 is made up of 15 amino acids. V shed 4 bases and J 1 base; nucleotides not matched to a gene: 2. Germline V gene data show CDR1 as SGHTA and CDR2 as FQGTGA. Here the CDR3 DNA reads TGTGCCAGCAGCTCCGGGACAGGGGCCAAAAACATTCAGTACTTC. Amino acids: CASSSGTGAKNIQYF.

This clonotype was counted many times. The V and J genes are TRBV4-1 and TRBJ2-1, with D possibly matching TRBD2 (5 bases). V lost 0 bases, J lost 8 bases, and 20 bases lay in between. Germline V gene data show CDR1 as MGHRA and CDR2 as YSYEKL. This CDR3 has 17 amino acids. The CDR3 nucleotides read TGCGCCAGCAGCCAAGATTTGAGGGCTAGTGGTATCCATGAGCAGTTCTTC. As protein: CASSQDLRASGIHEQFF.

This clonotype has just a few counts. The CDR3 region is CSASGRGEYSGANVLTF. CDR3 nucleotides: TGCAGTGCTAGCGGCAGGGGCGAGTATAGCGGGGCCAACGTCCTGACTTTC. This rearrangement joins TRBV20-1 to TRBJ2-6, with a weak D call TRBD1 (6 bases). The germline CDR1 and CDR2 sequences are DFQATT and SNEGSKA (reference sequence). The CDR3 extends over 17 amino acids. The germline V and J ends were trimmed by 3 bases and 4 bases, with 19 bases remaining between them.

This clonotype was recorded a few times. The chain joins TRBV6-1 to TRBJ1-1; TRBD1 is a possible D gene (5 bases). The CDR3 spans 14 residues. V lost 6 bases, J lost 2 bases, and 13 bases lay in between. Germline values: CDR1 MNHNS, CDR2 SASEGT. The chain's CDR3 is CASSAQWGNTEAFF. The CDR3 DNA is TGTGCCAGCAGCGCCCAGTGGGGCAACACTGAAGCTTTCTTT.

This clonotype was detected a few times. This chain uses TRBV20-1 with TRBJ1-4; unclear D gene. The CDR3 contains 12 residues. The V end was cut by 6 bases, the J end by 8 bases, with 13 bases between. Germline loops: CDR1 DFQATT, CDR2 SNEGSKA (reference sequence). Written as DNA, the CDR3 is TGCAGTGCCCCGGGCCGCGGGGAAAAACTGTTTTTT. This codes for CSAPGRGEKLFF.

Ten or more counts support this clonotype. This rearrangement joins TRBV10-2 to TRBJ1-1; D remains ambiguous. The CDR3 is 13 residues long. CDR1 is WSHSY and CDR2 is SAAADI in the germline V gene. Trimming stripped 10 bases from V and 6 bases from J, with 18 bases between. The CDR3 sequence is CATYAADAAEAFF. The CDR3, as DNA: TGCGCCACCTATGCCGCGGACGCCGCTGAAGCTTTCTTT.

V and J are TRBV29-1 and TRBJ2-7; D gene unclear. V dropped 4 bases and J dropped 5 bases, with 15 bases sitting between them. Germline V gene sequence: CDR1 SQVTM, CDR2 ANQGSEA. This CDR3 is built from 13 residues. This CDR3 reads CSVGKGNRNEQYF. The CDR3 nucleotides are TGCAGCGTTGGAAAGGGAAATCGAAACGAGCAGTACTTC.

The rearrangement joins TRBV6-2 or TRBV6-3 to TRBJ2-5; D call uncertain. CDR1 and CDR2 from the germline V gene are MNHEY and SVGEGT. CDR3 size: 14 residues. The V end was cut by 5 bases, the J end by 3 bases, with 13 bases between. The CDR3 sequence is CASSRHFGEETQYF. The CDR3 DNA reads as TGTGCCAGCAGTCGGCACTTCGGAGAAGAGACCCAGTACTTC.

This clonotype was detected ten times or more. The genes are TRBV3-1 and TRBJ2-1, with a possible D match to TRBD2 (5 bases). Germline V gene sequence: CDR1 LGHDT, CDR2 YNNKEL (reference sequence). The CDR3 is made up of 14 amino acids. V gave up 3 bases and J gave up 4 bases, with 10 bases separating them. The CDR3 DNA reads as TGTGCCAGCAGCCAGAAAGGAGGATACAATGAGCAGTTCTTC. It is translated as CASSQKGGYNEQFF.

This clonotype occurred a few times. In DNA, the CDR3 is TGTGCCAGCAGCCCAGTGGTCAGGGTGGACTATGGCTACACCTTC. Its translation: CASSPVVRVDYGYTF. The chain carries TRBV12-3 or TRBV12-4 and TRBJ1-2; D is possibly TRBD1 (5 bases). The CDR3 has 15 amino acids. Trimming left V 6 bases short and J 3 bases short, with 17 bases between.

V usage is TRBV19 and J usage is TRBJ1-1; D perhaps matches TRBD1 (5 bases). Per germline, CDR1 LNHDA and CDR2 SQIVND (reference sequence). The CDR3 spans 13 residues. V lost 5 bases to trimming and J lost 7 bases, with 14 bases between them. This CDR3 reads CASSAAGSGEAFF. As DNA, the CDR3 is TGTGCCAGTAGTGCCGCAGGGTCCGGTGAAGCTTTCTTT.

Concerning this clonotype itself: A much larger clonotype is one base distant, so this may be a read error. The genes are TRBV28 and TRBJ2-1, with D possibly matching TRBD1 (6 bases). Per the germline V gene, CDR1 is MDHEN and CDR2 is SYDVKM. The CDR3 loop spans 17 amino acids. CDR3 sequence reads: CVSRRTGSRLPYNEQFF. CDR3 sequence (DNA): TGTGTCAGCAGGCGCACAGGGTCCAGGCTTCCATACAATGAGCAGTTCTTC.

The rearrangement links TRBV28 to TRBJ2-1, with D hard to call. Trimming cost V 3 bases and J 5 bases, with 11 bases left between them. From germline, CDR1 is MDHEN and CDR2 SYDVKM. This CDR3 spans 14 amino acids. The CDR3 bases are TGTGCCAGCAGTTTCACGAATTCAAACAATGAGCAGTTCTTC. Its protein is CASSFTNSNNEQFF.

The sample holds many counts of this clonotype. One end of the junction is discordant with germline, which a read error may explain. The rearrangement links TRBV4-1 to TRBJ2-3, with D unclear. The V gene's germline CDR1 is MGHRA and CDR2 YSYEKL. CDR3 length: 16 residues. The chain's CDR3 is CASSQDRDHRTNTQYF. Here the CDR3 DNA reads TGCGCCAGCAGCCAAGATAGAGACCACCGCACAAATACGCAGTATTTT.

There are a few counts of this clonotype. The CDR3 loop reads CSAGTSSYEQYF. The CDR3 nucleotides are TGCAGTGCTGGGACGAGCTCCTACGAGCAGTACTTC. This chain uses TRBV20-1 with TRBJ2-7; D is perhaps TRBD1 or TRBD2 (5 bases each). Deletions cut 5 bases from V and 0 bases from J, with 8 bases between. The CDR3 extends over 12 amino acids. The V gene's germline CDR1 is DFQATT and CDR2 SNEGSKA (reference sequence).

This sequence joins TRBV6-1 and TRBJ1-1, with a weak D call TRBD1 (6 bases). Germline values: CDR1 MNHNS, CDR2 SASEGT. Trimming pared 5 bases from V and 1 base from J, leaving 8 bases between. The CDR3 totals 13 residues. The CDR3 region has the DNA TGTGCCAGCAGTCACAGGGAGAACACTGAAGCTTTCTTT. This codes for CASSHRENTEAFF.

Comment on this clonotype: Mismatch with germline at one junction end may stem from a read error. The rearrangement joins TRBV28 to TRBJ2-7, with D perhaps TRBD1 (6 bases). CDR1 and CDR2 (germline): MDHEN, SYDVKM. This CDR3 contains 16 residues. The CDR3, as DNA: TGTGCCAGCACTCCCCCCCTGGGGACACCCTCCAACGAGCAGTACTTC. It specifies CASTPPLGTPSNEQYF.

This clonotype was detected a few times. J is TRBJ2-7 and V is TRBV7-6; D uncertain. Germline V gene sequence: CDR1 SGHVS, CDR2 FNYEAQ. The CDR3 has 13 amino acids. The V end lost 5 bases, the J end lost 2 bases, and 10 bases lay between the germline ends. The CDR3 sequence is CASSPFVTYEQYF. The CDR3 coding sequence is TGTGCCAGCAGCCCTTTTGTAACCTACGAGCAGTACTTC.

The rearrangement uses TRBV12-3 or TRBV12-4 and TRBJ2-7; D is possibly TRBD2 (7 bases). V was shortened by 5 bases and J by 9 bases, with 17 bases between the two germline ends. The CDR3 consists of 13 residues. The CDR3 DNA reads as TGTGCCAGCAGTACGGGGGGCCGCGGAGGGCAGTACTTC. Translated: CASSTGGRGGQYF.